This T cell receptor beta chain came from a study of cytotoxic CD8 clonotypes in ibrutinib-treated CLL. For TCR beta libraries, roughly 2 micrograms of genomic DNA were obtained from cryopreserved PBMCs. The planned depth of sequencing spanned 1 in 200,000 to 1 in 1 million T cells. Produced via immunoSEQ multiplex PCR; TCRdb's table is partial and in-frame only. The sample includes 16,000 or so clones, roughly 65% of them seen just once. Worth noting for this clone: What it binds is not known.

This CDR3 comprises 15 residues. Germline loops: CDR1 MDHEN, CDR2 SYDVKM. The J segment lost 0 bases and the V segment lost 6 bases, leaving 8 bases of the junction unmatched. Whole-study results and caveats: Treatment saw public clonotypes, which were uncommon, either contract or stay stable.

This TCR derives from a human donor with chronic lymphocytic leukemia. Sample: PBMCs, taken before ibrutinib treatment. V is TRBV28 and J is TRBJ2-7; the match to TRBD1 covers 7 bases. CDR3 in DNA: TGTGCCAGCAGGACGACGGGACAGAGCTCCTACGAGCAGTACTTC. Translation gives CASRTTGQSSYEQYF.